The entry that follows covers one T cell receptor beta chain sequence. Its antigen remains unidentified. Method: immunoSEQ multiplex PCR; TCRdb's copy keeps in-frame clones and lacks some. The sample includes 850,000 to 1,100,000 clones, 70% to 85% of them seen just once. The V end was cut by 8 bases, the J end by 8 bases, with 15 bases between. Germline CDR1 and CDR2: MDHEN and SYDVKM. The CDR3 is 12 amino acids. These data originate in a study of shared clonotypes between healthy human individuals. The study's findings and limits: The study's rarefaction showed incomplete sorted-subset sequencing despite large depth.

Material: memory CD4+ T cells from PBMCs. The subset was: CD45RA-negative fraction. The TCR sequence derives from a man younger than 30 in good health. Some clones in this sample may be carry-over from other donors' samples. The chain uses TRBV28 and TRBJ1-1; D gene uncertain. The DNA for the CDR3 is TGTGCCAGCGGTGTTTGGAATCGAGAAGCTTTCTTT. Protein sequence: CASGVWNREAFF.